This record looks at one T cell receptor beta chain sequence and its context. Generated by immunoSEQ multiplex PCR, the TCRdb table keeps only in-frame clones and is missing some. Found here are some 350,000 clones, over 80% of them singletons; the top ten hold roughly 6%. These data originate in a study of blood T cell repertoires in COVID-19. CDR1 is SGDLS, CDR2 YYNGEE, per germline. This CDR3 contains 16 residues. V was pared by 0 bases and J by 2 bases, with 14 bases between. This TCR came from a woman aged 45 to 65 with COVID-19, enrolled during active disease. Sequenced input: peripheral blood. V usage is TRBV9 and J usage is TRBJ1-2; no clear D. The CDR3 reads CASSVVSEFVNYGYTF. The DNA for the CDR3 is TGTGCCAGCAGCGTAGTTAGCGAGTTTGTAAACTATGGCTACACCTTC.